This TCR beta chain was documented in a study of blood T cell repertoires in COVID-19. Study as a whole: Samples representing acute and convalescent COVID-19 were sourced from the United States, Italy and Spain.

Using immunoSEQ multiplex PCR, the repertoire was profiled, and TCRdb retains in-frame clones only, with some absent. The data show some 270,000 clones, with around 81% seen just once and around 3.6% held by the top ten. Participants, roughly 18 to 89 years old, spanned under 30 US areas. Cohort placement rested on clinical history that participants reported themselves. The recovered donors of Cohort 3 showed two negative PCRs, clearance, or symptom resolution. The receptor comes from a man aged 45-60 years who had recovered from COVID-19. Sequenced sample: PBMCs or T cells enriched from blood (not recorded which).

The CDR3 sequence: CSVGTGGLYYGYTF. CDR3 DNA sequence: TGCAGCGTTGGGACAGGGGGCCTCTACTATGGCTACACCTTC. The V and J genes are TRBV29-1 and TRBJ1-2, with 11 bases matching TRBD1. Germline V gene data show CDR1 as SQVTM and CDR2 as ANQGSEA. The CDR3 is 14 amino acids. The J segment lost 3 bases and the V segment lost 4 bases, leaving 4 bases of the junction unmatched.